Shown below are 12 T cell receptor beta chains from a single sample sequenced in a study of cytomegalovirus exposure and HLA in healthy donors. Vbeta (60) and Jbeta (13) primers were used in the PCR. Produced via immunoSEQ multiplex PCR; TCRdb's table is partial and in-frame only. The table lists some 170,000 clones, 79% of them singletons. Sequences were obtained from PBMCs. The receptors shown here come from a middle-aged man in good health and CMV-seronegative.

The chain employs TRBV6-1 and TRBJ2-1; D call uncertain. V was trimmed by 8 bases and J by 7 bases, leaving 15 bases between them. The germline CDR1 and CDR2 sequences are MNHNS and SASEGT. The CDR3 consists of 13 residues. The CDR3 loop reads CASSPTGWNEQFF. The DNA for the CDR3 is TGTGCCAGCTCCCCCACCGGGTGGAATGAGCAGTTCTTC.

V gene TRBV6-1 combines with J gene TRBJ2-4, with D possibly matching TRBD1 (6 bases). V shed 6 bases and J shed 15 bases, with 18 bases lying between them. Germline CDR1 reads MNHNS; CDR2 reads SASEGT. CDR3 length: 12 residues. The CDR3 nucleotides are TGTGCCAGCAGCCCACAGGGCGAGGTCTTGTACTTC. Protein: CASSPQGEVLYF.

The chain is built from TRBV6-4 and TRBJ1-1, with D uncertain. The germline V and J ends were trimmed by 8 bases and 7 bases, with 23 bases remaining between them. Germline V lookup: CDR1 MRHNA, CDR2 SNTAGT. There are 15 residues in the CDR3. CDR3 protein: CASPQDPTKLDEAFF. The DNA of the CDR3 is TGTGCCAGCCCCCAAGACCCTACTAAACTCGATGAAGCTTTCTTT.

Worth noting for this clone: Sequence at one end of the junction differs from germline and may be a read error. CDR3 region: CSSRSGVGGYGYTF. In DNA form, the CDR3 reads TGTTCCAGCAGATCGGGCGTCGGGGGCTATGGCTACACCTTC. The genes are TRBV7-9 and TRBJ1-2; a weak D match, TRBD1 (5 bases). Germline lookup yields CDR1 SEHNR and CDR2 FQNEAQ (reference sequence). CDR3 length equals 14 residues.

In nucleotides, the CDR3 is TGTGCCAGCAGCTTAGCGGGAGTAACCTACAATGAGCAGTTCTTC. Amino acid sequence: CASSLAGVTYNEQFF. The rearrangement uses TRBV7-9 and TRBJ2-1; TRBD2 might be the D (5 bases). The V end lost 0 bases, the J end lost 2 bases, and 8 bases lay between the germline ends. Germline V lookup: CDR1 SEHNR, CDR2 FQNEAQ (reference sequence). This CDR3 is 15 amino acids long.

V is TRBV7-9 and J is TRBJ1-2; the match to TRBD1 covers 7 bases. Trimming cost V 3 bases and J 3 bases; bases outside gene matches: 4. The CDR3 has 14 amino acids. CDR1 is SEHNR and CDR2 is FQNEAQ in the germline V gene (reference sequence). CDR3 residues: CASSLGGTDYGYTF. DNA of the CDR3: TGTGCCAGCAGCTTGGGCGGGACAGACTATGGCTACACCTTC. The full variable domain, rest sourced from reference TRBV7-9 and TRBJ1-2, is DTGVSQNPRHKITKRGQNVTFRCDPISEHNRLYWYRQTLGQGPEFLTYFQNEAQLEKSRLLSDRFSAERPKGSFSTLEIQRTEQGDSAMYLCASSLGGTDYGYTFGSGTRLTVV.

For the CDR3, the DNA is TGTGCCGTCCAGGCTATCCTCGAAAGTGAAGCTTTCTTT. Protein product: CAVQAILESEAFF. The chain carries TRBV10-3 and TRBJ1-1; D unclear. Germline values: CDR1 ENHRY, CDR2 SYGVKD. With 11 bases removed from V and 7 bases from J, the gap between germline ends came to 20 bases. The CDR3 runs to 13 residues.

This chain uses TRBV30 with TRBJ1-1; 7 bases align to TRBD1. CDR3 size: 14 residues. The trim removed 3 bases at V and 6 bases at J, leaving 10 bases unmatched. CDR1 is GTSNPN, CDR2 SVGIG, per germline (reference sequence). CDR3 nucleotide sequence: TGTGCCTGGAGCCCCGATGGGACAGCCGCTGAAGCTTTCTTT. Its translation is CAWSPDGTAAEAFF.

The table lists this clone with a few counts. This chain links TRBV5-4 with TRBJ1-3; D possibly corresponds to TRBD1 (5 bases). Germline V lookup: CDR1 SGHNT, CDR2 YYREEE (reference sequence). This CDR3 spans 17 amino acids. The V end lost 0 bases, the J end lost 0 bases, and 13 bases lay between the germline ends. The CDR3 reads CASSLGSSGPSGNTIYF. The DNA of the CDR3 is TGTGCCAGCAGCTTGGGCTCCTCAGGGCCCTCTGGAAACACCATATATTTT.

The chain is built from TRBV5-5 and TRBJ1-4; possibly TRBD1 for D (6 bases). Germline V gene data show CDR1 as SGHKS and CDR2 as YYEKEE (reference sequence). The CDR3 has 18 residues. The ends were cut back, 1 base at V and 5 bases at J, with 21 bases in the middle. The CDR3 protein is CASSLLPRRQAKNEKLFF. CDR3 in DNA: TGTGCCAGCAGCTTGTTGCCTAGACGACAGGCCAAAAATGAAAAACTGTTTTTT. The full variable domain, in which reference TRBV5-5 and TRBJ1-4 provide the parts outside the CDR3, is DAGVTQSPTHLIKTRGQQVTLRCSPISGHKSVSWYQQVLGQGPQFIFQYYEKEERGRGNFPDRFSARQFPNYSSELNVNALLLGDSALYLCASSLLPRRQAKNEKLFFGSGTQLSVL.

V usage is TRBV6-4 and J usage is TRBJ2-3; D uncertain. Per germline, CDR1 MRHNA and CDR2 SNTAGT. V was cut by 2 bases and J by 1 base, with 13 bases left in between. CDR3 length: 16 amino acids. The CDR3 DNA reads TGTGCCAGCAGTGACCCTGCTGGAGTGGGCACAGATACGCAGTATTTT. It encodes CASSDPAGVGTDTQYF.

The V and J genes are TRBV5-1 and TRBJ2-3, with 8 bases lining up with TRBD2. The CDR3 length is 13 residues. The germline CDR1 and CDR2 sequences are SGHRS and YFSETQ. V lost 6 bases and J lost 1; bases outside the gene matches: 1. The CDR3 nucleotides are TGCGCCAGCAAGACTAGCGGCACAGATACGCAGTATTTT. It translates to CASKTSGTDTQYF.